These T cell receptor beta chains were read from a single sample in a study of T-cell memory formation after mild COVID-19. MiXCR, applied by TCRdb to the 5' RACE reads, yields one record per CDR3 protein. The sample lists a few hundred thousand distinct CDR3 sequences; 8% to 9.5% were seen once. Sequenced: PBMCs or a T cell subset sorted from them (not recorded which). These TCRs come from a man between 18 and 29 years old who had mild COVID-19 (a few samples of this study predate the infection). Cell type and time point are not known. The CDR3 runs from the conserved cysteine through the conserved F or W. D genes are given only for firm matches. Clone size, where shown, is once, few, many, or a class for clones that have expanded.

TRBV7-9	TRBD1	many	TRBJ1-6	CASSRRQGAHLYNSPLHF	TGTGCCAGCAGTCGGAGACAGGGGGCTCACCTCTATAATTCACCCCTCCACTTT
TRBV12-3/TRBV12-4	TRBD2	few	TRBJ2-1	CASSAFTGGPNEQFF	TGTGCCAGCAGTGCCTTTACGGGGGGGCCTAATGAGCAGTTCTTC
TRBV20-1	NA	few	TRBJ2-5	CSVHRADRYQETQYF	TGCAGTGTCCATCGAGCGGACCGGTACCAAGAGACCCAGTACTTC
TRBV19	NA	few	TRBJ2-7	CASSYRVTYEQYF	TGTGCCAGTAGCTACAGGGTTACCTACGAGCAGTACTTC
TRBV25-1	NA	few	TRBJ1-2	CASSQYLDSYGYTF	TGTGCCAGCAGTCAGTACCTAGACAGCTATGGCTACACCTTC
TRBV12-3/TRBV12-4	NA	NA	TRBJ1-1	CASRFDSVNTEAFF	TGTGCCAGCAGATTCGACAGTGTGAACACTGAAGCTTTCTTT
TRBV11-2	NA	few	TRBJ2-2	CASSFRSYTGELFF	TGTGCCAGCAGCTTTCGCAGCTACACCGGGGAGCTGTTTTTT
TRBV7-9	NA	NA	TRBJ2-7	CAGSLGGGRSSYEQYF	TGTGCCGGCAGCTTAGGAGGCGGCAGGAGCTCCTACGAGCAGTACTTC
TRBV7-2	NA	many	TRBJ2-5	CASSQGGGVETQYF	TGTGCCAGCAGCCAGGGGGGAGGGGTAGAGACCCAGTACTTC
TRBV24-1	NA	NA	TRBJ1-5	CATSGRTGRHQPQHF	TGTGCCACCAGTGGGAGAACAGGGCGGCATCAGCCCCAGCATTTT
TRBV7-2	NA	NA	TRBJ2-3	CASIPSRGGPQDTQYF	TGTGCCAGCATCCCCTCAAGGGGAGGACCGCAAGATACGCAGTATTTT
TRBV5-1	NA	NA	TRBJ2-2	CASSLVAGRTGELFF	TGCGCCAGCAGCTTGGTGGCAGGGCGGACCGGGGAGCTGTTTTTT
TRBV20-1	NA	many	TRBJ2-3	CSARDQDTQYF	TGCAGTGCTAGAGACCAAGATACGCAGTATTTT
TRBV9	NA	few	TRBJ2-7	CASSVAVGQSYEQYF	TGTGCCAGCAGCGTAGCTGTCGGACAGAGTTACGAGCAGTACTTC
TRBV12-3/TRBV12-4	NA	few	TRBJ1-1	CASTQGLTNTEAFF	TGTGCCAGCACCCAGGGACTGACGAACACTGAAGCTTTCTTT
TRBV6-2/TRBV6-3	NA	few	TRBJ2-7	CASSSGFEQYF	TGTGCCAGCAGTTCGGGTTTTGAGCAGTACTTC
TRBV24-1	NA	NA	TRBJ2-3	CATSEPGEDTQYF	TGTGCCACCAGTGAGCCAGGGGAAGATACGCAGTATTTT